A selection of T cell receptor beta chains follows, all from one sample in a study of OX40 agonist ivuxolimab in advanced cancers. The protocol was immunoSEQ multiplex PCR, while the TCRdb copy is restricted to in-frame clones and leaves out a portion. In the table there are 66,000 or so clones, 80% to 85% of which are singletons. The sample was CD4+ or CD8+ T cells sorted from blood, taken in a trial of the OX40 agonist ivuxolimab. These receptors all come from an adult with an advanced solid tumor such as melanoma, head and neck, liver or kidney cancer. CDR3s include the opening cysteine and the closing phenylalanine or tryptophan. A D gene is named only where the DNA matches it firmly. Expanded clones get a size class; other rows say once, few or many, or leave the size out.

TRBJ1-6 | - | TRBV5-1 | few | CASSPGAGVNSPLHF | TGCGCCAGCAGCCCCGGGGCAGGGGTTAATTCACCCCTCCACTTT
TRBJ2-3 | - | TRBV27 | - | CASSAVRSGDTQYF | TGTGCCAGCAGTGCGGTTAGGTCGGGAGATACGCAGTATTTT
TRBJ1-1 | - | TRBV27 | - | CASTLLGAADPEAFF | TGTGCCAGCACACTTCTGGGGGCCGCGGATCCAGAAGCTTTCTTT
TRBJ1-1 | - | TRBV6-1 | once | CASSPARDTEAFF | TGTGCCAGCAGCCCGGCTAGGGACACTGAAGCTTTCTTT
TRBJ2-1 | TRBD1 | TRBV6-1 | - | CASAEPGQGDGEQFF | TGTGCCAGCGCAGAACCGGGACAGGGGGACGGTGAGCAGTTCTTC
TRBJ2-7 | - | TRBV28 | - | CASRSPGGYEQYF | TGTGCCAGCAGGAGTCCCGGGGGCTACGAGCAGTACTTC
TRBJ2-6 | - | TRBV18 | - | CASSRAGIDRTNSGANVLTF | TGTGCCAGCTCACGGGCCGGAATAGACAGAACCAACTCTGGGGCCAACGTCCTGACTTTC
TRBJ1-1 | TRBD1 | TRBV19 | - | CASSKGQGVNTEAFF | TGTGCCAGTAGTAAAGGACAGGGGGTAAACACTGAAGCTTTCTTT
TRBJ1-1 | - | TRBV28 | few | CASRRTALEAFF | TGTGCCAGCAGAAGGACAGCCCTTGAAGCTTTCTTT
TRBJ2-1 | TRBD2 | TRBV9 | - | CASSVKGLGTGTSAEQFF | TGTGCCAGCAGCGTAAAGGGATTAGGGACCGGGACTAGCGCCGAGCAGTTCTTC
TRBJ1-1 | - | TRBV19 | few | CASSMGGYTEAFF | TGTGCCAGTAGTATGGGGGGATACACTGAAGCTTTCTTT
TRBJ1-6 | - | TRBV5-6 | - | CASSFNGLGDNSPLHF | TGTGCCAGCAGCTTTAATGGGTTGGGTGATAATTCACCCCTCCACTTT
TRBJ2-3 | TRBD1 | TRBV6-1 | - | CASGQDRVVTDTQYF | TGTGCCAGCGGCCAGGACAGGGTTGTCACAGATACGCAGTATTTT
TRBJ2-3 | - | TRBV6-5 | - | CASSIGVLRYF | TGTGCCAGCAGTATTGGGGTCCTGAGATATTTT
TRBJ1-1 | - | TRBV6-1 | - | CASSFQAGMNTEAFF | TGTGCCAGCTCTTTTCAAGCCGGGATGAACACTGAAGCTTTCTTT
TRBJ1-2 | TRBD1 | TRBV4-1 | - | CASSTQGADYGYTF | TGCGCCAGCAGCACACAGGGGGCGGACTATGGCTACACCTTC
TRBJ1-2 | TRBD1 | TRBV10-3 | - | CAIRLGQGTYGYTF | TGTGCCATCAGACTAGGACAGGGAACCTATGGCTACACCTTC
TRBJ1-1 | - | TRBV18 | once | CASSLKTDNTEAFF | TGTGCCAGCTCACTCAAGACAGATAACACTGAAGCTTTCTTT
TRBJ1-3 | TRBD1 | TRBV11-2 | once | CASSLDRGLDTIYF | TGTGCCAGCAGCTTAGACAGGGGGCTGGACACCATATATTTT
TRBJ2-5 | TRBD1 | TRBV11-2 | few | CASSGDRGETQYF | TGTGCCAGCAGCGGGGACAGGGGCGAGACCCAGTACTTC
TRBJ2-7 | - | TRBV7-9 | - | CASSPSVGEQYF | TGTGCCAGCAGCCCAAGTGTGGGCGAGCAGTACTTC
TRBJ1-2 | TRBD1 | TRBV25-1 | - | CASSEGDRNYGYTF | TGTGCCAGCAGTGAAGGGGACAGGAACTATGGCTACACCTTC
TRBJ2-7 | TRBD2 | TRBV30 | - | CAWSVGLAGGPESSYEQYF | TGTGCCTGGAGTGTGGGACTAGCGGGGGGGCCGGAAAGCTCCTACGAGCAGTACTTC
TRBJ1-6 | TRBD1 | TRBV6-5 | few | CASSYFSDRGNSPLHF | TGTGCCAGCAGTTACTTTTCGGACAGGGGTAATTCACCCCTCCACTTT
TRBJ1-5 | - | TRBV6-1 | - | CASNFMGGVKQHF | TGTGCCAGCAACTTTATGGGGGGGGTGAAACAGCATTTT
TRBJ1-4 | - | TRBV7-8 | - | CASSLILVPGGATNEKLFF | TGTGCCAGCAGTCTTATCTTGGTACCGGGGGGCGCAACTAATGAAAAACTGTTTTTT
TRBJ1-4 | TRBD1 | TRBV5-1 | once | CASSRDRVGEKLFF | TGCGCCAGCAGCAGGGACAGGGTAGGGGAAAAACTGTTTTTT
TRBJ2-5 | - | TRBV18 | - | CASSARGGFETQYF | TGTGCCAGCTCAGCAAGGGGAGGATTTGAGACCCAGTACTTC
TRBJ1-1 | TRBD1 | TRBV6-6 | - | CASTGRGRFTEAFF | TGTGCCAGCACTGGGAGGGGGCGGTTCACTGAAGCTTTCTTT
TRBJ1-3 | - | TRBV28 | - | CASSPAGISGNTIYF | TGTGCCAGCAGTCCCGCAGGGATCTCTGGAAACACCATATATTTT
TRBJ2-1 | TRBD1 | TRBV19 | - | CASKTGTGNYNEQFF | TGTGCCAGTAAGACCGGGACAGGAAACTACAATGAGCAGTTCTTC
TRBJ1-1 | - | TRBV18 | few | CASSRGRDTEAFF | TGTGCCAGCTCACGGGGTCGGGACACTGAAGCTTTCTTT
TRBJ2-6 | - | TRBV7-6 | - | CASSSTLVLSGANVLTF | TGTGCCAGCAGCTCAACCCTCGTCCTCTCTGGGGCCAACGTCCTGACTTTC
TRBJ2-7 | TRBD1 | TRBV7-2 | - | CASNVDRAGEQYF | TGTGCCAGCAACGTGGACAGGGCGGGCGAGCAGTACTTC
TRBJ2-1 | TRBD2 | TRBV9 | - | CASSVGAGVYNEQFF | TGTGCCAGCAGCGTAGGAGCGGGGGTTTACAATGAGCAGTTCTTC
TRBJ2-1 | - | TRBV9 | - | CASSSGTSSYNEQFF | TGTGCCAGCAGCTCCGGGACCTCCTCCTACAATGAGCAGTTCTTC
TRBJ1-5 | TRBD1 | TRBV5-1 | once | CASQMGTGNNQPQHF | TGCGCCAGCCAAATGGGGACAGGTAACAATCAGCCCCAGCATTTT
TRBJ1-1 | - | TRBV29-1 | few | CSVGGAGMTEAFF | TGCAGCGTGGGGGGGGCCGGGATGACTGAAGCTTTCTTT
TRBJ1-5 | - | TRBV2 | - | CASSEALGISQPQHF | TGTGCCAGCAGTGAAGCGCTAGGAATATCCCAGCCCCAGCATTTT
TRBJ2-3 | - | TRBV28 | - | CASSRTQGGPQYF | TGTGCCAGCAGCCGTACCCAGGGGGGTCCGCAGTATTTT
TRBJ1-4 | - | TRBV5-1 | - | CASSLNDGPGKLFF | TGCGCCAGCAGCTTGAACGACGGTCCCGGAAAACTGTTTTTT
TRBJ1-6 | - | TRBV28 | few | CASSLQNYNSPLHF | TGTGCCAGCAGTTTACAGAACTATAATTCACCCCTCCACTTT
TRBJ1-2 | - | TRBV11-2 | - | CASSAGTMMGYTF | TGTGCCAGCAGCGCTGGGACAATGATGGGCTACACCTTC
TRBJ1-2 | - | TRBV7-2 | - | CASSPSGRDHGYTF | TGTGCCAGCAGCCCTTCGGGAAGGGACCATGGCTACACCTTC
TRBJ1-5 | - | TRBV4-1 | - | CASSQDIPGGRSNQPQHF | TGCGCCAGCAGCCAAGATATCCCTGGGGGAAGAAGCAATCAGCCCCAGCATTTT
TRBJ1-4 | - | TRBV18 | - | CASSPTAREKLFF | TGTGCCAGCTCACCGACAGCTCGTGAAAAACTGTTTTTT
TRBJ1-2 | - | TRBV2 | - | CASSEEQGRGGYTF | TGTGCCAGCAGTGAAGAACAGGGTAGGGGTGGCTACACCTTC
TRBJ2-1 | - | TRBV11-3 | - | CASSPTPYSYNEQFF | TGTGCCAGCAGCCCAACGCCTTACTCCTACAATGAGCAGTTCTTC
TRBJ1-6 | - | TRBV11-2 | few | CASSLDRAENSPLHF | TGTGCCAGCAGCTTAGATCGCGCCGAGAATTCACCCCTCCACTTT
TRBJ1-5 | - | TRBV28 | - | CASRDSGPYQPQHF | TGTGCCAGCAGGGACAGCGGCCCTTACCAGCCCCAGCATTTT
TRBJ2-1 | - | TRBV2 | - | CATLPVDGSSYNEQFF | TGTGCCACACTACCCGTAGACGGAAGCTCCTACAATGAGCAGTTCTTC